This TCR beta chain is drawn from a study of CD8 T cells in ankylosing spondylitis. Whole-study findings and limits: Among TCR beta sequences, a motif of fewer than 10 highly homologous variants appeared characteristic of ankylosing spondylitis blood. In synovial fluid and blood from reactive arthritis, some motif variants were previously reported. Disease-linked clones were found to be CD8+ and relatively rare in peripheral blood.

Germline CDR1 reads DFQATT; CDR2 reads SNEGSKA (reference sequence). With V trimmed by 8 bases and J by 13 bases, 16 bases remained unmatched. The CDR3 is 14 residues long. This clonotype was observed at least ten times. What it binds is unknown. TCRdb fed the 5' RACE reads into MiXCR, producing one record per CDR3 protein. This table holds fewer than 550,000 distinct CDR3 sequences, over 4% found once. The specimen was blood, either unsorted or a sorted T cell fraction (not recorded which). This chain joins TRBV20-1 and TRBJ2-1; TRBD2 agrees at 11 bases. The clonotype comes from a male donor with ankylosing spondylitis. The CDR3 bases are TGCAGTCACGCCGTAGCGGGAGGGCTGGTAGTACAGTTCTTC. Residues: CSHAVAGGLVVQFF.